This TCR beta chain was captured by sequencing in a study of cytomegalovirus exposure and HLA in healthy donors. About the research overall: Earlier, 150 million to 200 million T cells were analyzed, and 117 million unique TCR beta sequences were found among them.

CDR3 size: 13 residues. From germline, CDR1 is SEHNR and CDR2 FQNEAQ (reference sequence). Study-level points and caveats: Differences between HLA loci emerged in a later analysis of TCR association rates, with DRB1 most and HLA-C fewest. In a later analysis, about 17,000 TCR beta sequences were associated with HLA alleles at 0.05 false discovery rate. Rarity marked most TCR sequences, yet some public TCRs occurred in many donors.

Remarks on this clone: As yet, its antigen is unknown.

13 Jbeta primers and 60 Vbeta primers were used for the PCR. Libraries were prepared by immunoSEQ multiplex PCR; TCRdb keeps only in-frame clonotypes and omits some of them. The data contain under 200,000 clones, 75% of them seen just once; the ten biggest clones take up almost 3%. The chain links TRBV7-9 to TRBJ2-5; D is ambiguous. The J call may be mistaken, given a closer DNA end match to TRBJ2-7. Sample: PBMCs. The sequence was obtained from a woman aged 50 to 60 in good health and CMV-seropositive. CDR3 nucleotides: TGTGCCAGCAGCCGCCTCTTTTATTACGAGCAGTACTTC. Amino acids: CASSRLFYYEQYF.